One and the same sample provided the 15 T cell receptor beta chains below, sequenced in a study of shared clonotypes between healthy human individuals. Produced via immunoSEQ multiplex PCR; TCRdb's table is partial and in-frame only. The top ten clones hold roughly 1.2% of a sample with about 1.5 million clones, roughly 97% of them seen once. The sample consisted of naive CD4+ T cells sorted from blood. Subset reported: CD45RA+ positively selected. The receptors were gathered from a man younger than 40 in good health.

The rearrangement uses TRBV19 and TRBJ1-1; tentatively, D is TRBD1 (6 bases). Germline V gene sequence: CDR1 LNHDA, CDR2 SQIVND (reference sequence). The V gene lost 4 bases and the J gene lost 3 bases, with 12 bases spanning the gap. This CDR3 spans 14 amino acids. Written as DNA, the CDR3 is TGTGCCAGTAGTACACAGGGTGGGTACACTGAAGCTTTCTTT. It codes for CASSTQGGYTEAFF.

The chain uses TRBV7-9 and TRBJ1-5; D uncertain. The CDR3 consists of 17 residues. Germline V gene data show CDR1 as SEHNR and CDR2 as FQNEAQ (reference sequence). Trimming took 6 bases from V and 0 from J, leaving 18 bases between them. The CDR3 sequence: CASSQDTNLYSNQPQHF. The CDR3 bases are TGTGCCAGCAGTCAAGACACCAACCTGTATAGCAATCAGCCCCAGCATTTT.

The chain links TRBV10-1 to TRBJ2-1; possibly TRBD1 or TRBD2 for D (6 bases each). V lost 6 bases, J lost 3 bases, and 27 bases lay in between. Germline V gene data show CDR1 as WNHNN and CDR2 as SYGVQD (reference sequence). This CDR3 comprises 19 residues. CDR3 nucleotide sequence: TGCGCCAGCAGCGGCACCGGGACACGTGGGGGGCGAGTCTACAATGAGCAGTTCTTC. Protein product: CASSGTGTRGGRVYNEQFF.

The gene calls are TRBV7-2 and TRBJ2-1; no firm D call. The CDR3 consists of 13 residues. Deletions cut 2 bases from V and 6 bases from J, with 8 bases between. The V gene's germline CDR1 is SGHTA and CDR2 FQGNSA. CDR3 nucleotides: TGTGCCAGCAGCTTAATGACCCTCAATGAGCAGTTCTTC. Its protein is CASSLMTLNEQFF.

CDR3 bases: TGCGCCAGCAGCCCAGTGAGTAGCGGGCTTTACAATGAGCAGTTCTTC. Translated, it gives CASSPVSSGLYNEQFF. V and J are TRBV5-1 and TRBJ2-1, with 7 positions matching TRBD2. CDR1 and CDR2 (germline): SGHRS, YFSETQ. The junction had 11 bases not matched to a gene; V was cut back by 4 bases and J by 4 bases. This CDR3 is 16 amino acids long.

In its sample, this clone was seen once. The rearrangement joins TRBV2 to TRBJ2-1; either TRBD1 or TRBD2 may fit D (6 bases each). CDR1 and CDR2 (germline): SNHLY, FYNNEI. V lost 4 bases and J 6 bases, leaving 13 bases between the germline ends. The CDR3 contains 14 residues. The CDR3 region is CASSAGGGGNEQFF. CDR3 bases: TGTGCCAGCAGTGCCGGGGGCGGTGGCAATGAGCAGTTCTTC.

V and J are TRBV6-1 and TRBJ2-7; D uncertain. The V gene lost 2 bases and the J gene lost 0 bases, with 5 bases spanning the gap. The germline CDR1 and CDR2 sequences are MNHNS and SASEGT. This CDR3 is built from 13 residues. CDR3 region: CASSEHSSYEQYF. DNA of the CDR3: TGTGCCAGCAGTGAACACAGCTCCTACGAGCAGTACTTC.

This chain uses TRBV6-5 with TRBJ2-7; TRBD2 matches at 8 bases. V trimming: 7 bases; J trimming: 4 bases; junction bases outside the gene matches: 9. The germline CDR1 and CDR2 sequences are MNHEY and SVGAGI. This CDR3 region has 14 residues. Here the CDR3 reads CASMNRGGAYEQYF. The CDR3 nucleotides are TGTGCCAGCATGAACCGGGGGGGGGCGTACGAGCAGTACTTC.

This chain joins TRBV9 and TRBJ2-3; D call uncertain. The V gene lost 0 bases and the J gene lost 10 bases, with 12 bases spanning the gap. CDR1 and CDR2 (germline): SGDLS, YYNGEE. This CDR3 has 13 amino acids. The DNA of the CDR3 is TGTGCCAGCAGCGTAGACGCTGACCAGGCGCAGTATTTT. This translates into CASSVDADQAQYF. Using reference TRBV9 and TRBJ2-3 for the parts outside the CDR3, the full variable domain is DSGVTQTPKHLITATGQRVTLRCSPRSGDLSVYWYQQSLDQGLQFLIQYYNGEERAKGNILERFSAQQFPDLHSELNLSSLELGDSALYFCASSVDADQAQYFGPGTRLTVL.

The V gene is TRBV18, the J gene TRBJ2-5; D unclear. CDR1 KGHSH and CDR2 LQKENI come from the germline V gene. The CDR3 extends over 13 amino acids. Trimming left V 5 bases short and J 2 bases short, with 9 bases between. In DNA, the CDR3 is TGTGCCAGCTCATCGCAAGGACAAGAGACCCAGTACTTC. Protein product: CASSSQGQETQYF.

The CDR3 protein is CASSPLAGNTEAFF. The CDR3, as DNA: TGTGCCAGCAGCCCCCTCGCTGGGAACACTGAAGCTTTCTTT. The V and J genes are TRBV7-2 and TRBJ1-1; D is unresolved. The CDR3 extends over 14 amino acids. The V end lost 5 bases, the J end lost 1 base, and 11 bases lay between the germline ends. Germline-derived CDR1 and CDR2 are SGHTA and FQGNSA.

V is TRBV11-2 and J is TRBJ2-3; tentative D call: TRBD2 (6 bases). Trimming removed 5 bases from V and 0 bases from J, with 15 bases in between. CDR3 length equals 16 residues. The V gene's germline CDR1 is SGHAT and CDR2 FQNNGV. Here the CDR3 reads CASSLGLITSTDTQYF. Here the CDR3 DNA reads TGTGCCAGCAGCCTCGGACTAATAACTAGCACAGATACGCAGTATTTT.

This clone has only one observation. This sample includes further DNA sequences coding for the same CDR3. The chain joins TRBV19 to TRBJ2-3; 9 nucleotides match TRBD2. The V and J ends lost 3 bases and 0 bases, in that order; junction bases with no gene match: 1. The germline CDR1 and CDR2 sequences are LNHDA and SQIVND (reference sequence). CDR3 length: 15 residues. Here the CDR3 reads CASSMTSGSTDTQYF. CDR3 nucleotides: TGTGCCAGTAGTATGACTAGCGGAAGCACAGATACGCAGTATTTT. Full variable domain (missing parts from reference TRBV19 and TRBJ2-3): DGGITQSPKYLFRKEGQNVTLSCEQNLNHDAMYWYRQDPGQGLRLIYYSQIVNDFQKGDIAEGYSVSREKKESFPLTVTSAQKNPTAFYLCASSMTSGSTDTQYFGPGTRLTVL.

The chain has TRBV4-3 and TRBJ1-3; tentatively, D is TRBD1 (5 bases). This CDR3 contains 14 residues. CDR1 LGHNA and CDR2 YSLEER come from the germline V gene. The V gene lost 2 bases and the J gene lost 1 base, with 6 bases spanning the gap. For the CDR3, the DNA is TGCGCCAGCAGCCAACAGGGTTCTGGAAACACCATATATTTT. This codes for CASSQQGSGNTIYF.

The chain employs TRBV5-1 and TRBJ2-7, with 11 positions matching TRBD2. Germline V lookup: CDR1 SGHRS, CDR2 YFSETQ. The CDR3 runs 14 residues. The ends lost 4 bases at V and 6 bases at J; junction bases unmatched: 6. The DNA of the CDR3 is TGCGCCAGCAGCGGAGGACTAGCGGGTTCCGAGCAGTACTTC. Its protein product is CASSGGLAGSEQYF.